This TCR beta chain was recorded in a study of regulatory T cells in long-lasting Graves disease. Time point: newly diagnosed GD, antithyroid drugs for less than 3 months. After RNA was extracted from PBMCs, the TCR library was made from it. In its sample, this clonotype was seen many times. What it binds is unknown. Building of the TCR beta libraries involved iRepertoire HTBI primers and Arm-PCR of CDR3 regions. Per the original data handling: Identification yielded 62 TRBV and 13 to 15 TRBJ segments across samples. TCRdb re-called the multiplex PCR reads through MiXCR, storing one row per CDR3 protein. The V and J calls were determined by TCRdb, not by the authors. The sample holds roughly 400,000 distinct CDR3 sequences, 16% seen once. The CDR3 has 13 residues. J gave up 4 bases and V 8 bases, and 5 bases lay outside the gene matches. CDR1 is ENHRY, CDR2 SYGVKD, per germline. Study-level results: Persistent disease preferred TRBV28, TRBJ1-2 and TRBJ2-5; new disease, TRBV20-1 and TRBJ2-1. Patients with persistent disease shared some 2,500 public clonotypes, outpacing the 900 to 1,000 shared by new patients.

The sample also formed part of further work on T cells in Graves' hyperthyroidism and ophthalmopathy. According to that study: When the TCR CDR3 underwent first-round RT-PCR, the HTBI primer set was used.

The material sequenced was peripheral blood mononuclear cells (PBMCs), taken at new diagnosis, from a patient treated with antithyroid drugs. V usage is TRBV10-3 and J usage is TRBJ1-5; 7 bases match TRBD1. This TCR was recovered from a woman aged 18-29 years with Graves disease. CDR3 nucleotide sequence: TGTGCCATCTCGACAGGGTCAAATCAGCCCCAGCATTTT. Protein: CAISTGSNQPQHF.